The 29 T cell receptor beta chains in this list originate from one sample, sequenced in a study of cytomegalovirus exposure and HLA in healthy donors. 13 Jbeta primers and 60 Vbeta primers were used for the PCR. Sequencing was performed with immunoSEQ multiplex PCR; in TCRdb, only in-frame clones are kept and a portion is missing. The sample yields around 100,000 clones, under 70% seen once. The sample consisted of PBMCs. These receptors all stem from a man between 18 and 35 years old in good health and CMV-seropositive.

The chain carries TRBV27 and TRBJ2-1, with 11 bases matching TRBD1. This CDR3 contains 18 residues. Germline values: CDR1 MNHEY, CDR2 SMNVEV (reference sequence). The V segment lost 2 bases and the J segment 6 bases; nucleotides outside the gene matches: 12. The DNA of the CDR3 is TGTGCCAGCAGTTTACGGGTGGCGGGGACAGGGGGTATCAATGAGCAGTTCTTC. As protein: CASSLRVAGTGGINEQFF.

The J gene is TRBJ2-5, the V gene TRBV7-2, with 7 bases identical to TRBD2. Germline assignment: CDR1 SGHTA and CDR2 FQGNSA. CDR3 length: 16 amino acids. The V gene end was trimmed by 4 bases and the J gene end by 9 bases; junction bases not matched to a gene: 17. In DNA, the CDR3 is TGTGCCAGCAGCTCAACCGGTCCCGCCGTGGGGGGGGCCCAGTACTTC. Translating gives CASSSTGPAVGGAQYF.

This clone was counted a single time. This chain joins TRBV11-2 and TRBJ2-2; 12 nucleotides align to TRBD2. The CDR3 consists of 15 residues. Germline V CDR1 and CDR2: SGHAT, FQNNGV. V was pared by 11 bases and J by 6 bases, with 10 bases of the junction left unmatched. The CDR3 nucleotides read TGTGCCCGCCATTCAGCTAGCGGGGGGGCCGGGGAGCTGTTTTTT. Encoded protein: CARHSASGGAGELFF.

The chain has TRBV11-3 and TRBJ1-1; maybe TRBD1 (5 bases). Germline assignment: CDR1 SGHNT and CDR2 YENEEA. The ends were cut back, 1 base at V and 6 bases at J, with 12 bases in the middle. CDR3 length: 14 amino acids. Here the CDR3 reads CASSLAGGSPEAFF. DNA of the CDR3: TGTGCCAGCAGCTTAGCGGGGGGTAGCCCTGAAGCTTTCTTT. Supplemented by reference TRBV11-3 and TRBJ1-1, the full variable domain reads EAGVVQSPRYKIIEKKQPVAFWCNPISGHNTLYWYLQNLGQGPELLIRYENEEAVDDSQLPKDRFSAERLKGVDSTLKIQPAELGDSAVYLCASSLAGGSPEAFFGQGTRLTVV.

This chain links TRBV6-1 with TRBJ2-1; TRBD1 aligns across 7 bases. V was pared by 5 bases and J by 7 bases, with 11 bases of the junction left unmatched. The CDR3 runs 15 residues. In germline, CDR1 is MNHNS, CDR2 SASEGT. CDR3 amino acids: CASSRGTVGANEQFF. The CDR3 bases are TGTGCCAGCAGTAGAGGGACAGTCGGAGCGAATGAGCAGTTCTTC.

A remark on this clone: Other DNA sequences in the sample encode the same CDR3. The chain employs TRBV7-9 and TRBJ1-5; 11 bases are shared with TRBD1. Germline values: CDR1 SEHNR, CDR2 FQNEAQ (reference sequence). The junction had 4 bases not matched to a gene; V was cut back by 5 bases and J by 4 bases. The CDR3 is 15 amino acids. The CDR3 DNA sequence: TGTGCCAGCAGCCTCGGGACAGGGGGTAATCAGCCCCAGCATTTT. Translation gives CASSLGTGGNQPQHF.

The J gene is TRBJ2-5, the V gene TRBV28; tentative D call: TRBD1 (6 bases). The better agreement between TRBJ2-7 and the DNA end casts doubt on the J call. CDR1 is MDHEN and CDR2 is SYDVKM in the germline V gene. The CDR3 is 17 amino acids. In DNA, the CDR3 is TGTGCCAGCAGTTATTACCCATCAGGGCGAGGGGGTTACGAGCAGTACTTC. Protein product: CASSYYPSGRGGYEQYF.

This clone was found once. The rearrangement links TRBV5-6 to TRBJ1-4, with D possibly TRBD1 on 6 matching bases. CDR3 size: 13 residues. Germline CDR1 reads SGHDT; CDR2 reads YYEEEE. V shed 3 bases and J shed 7 bases, with 10 bases lying between them. CDR3 residues: CASSYRVGEKLFF. CDR3 DNA sequence: TGTGCCAGCAGCTACAGGGTCGGTGAAAAACTGTTTTTT.

The chain carries TRBV7-9 and TRBJ1-4; D unresolved. V was clipped by 5 bases and J by 8 bases, with 15 bases between them. In germline, CDR1 is SEHNR, CDR2 FQNEAQ (reference sequence). This CDR3 spans 14 amino acids. CDR3 sequence reads: CASSISMNEEKLFF. As DNA, the CDR3 is TGTGCCAGCAGCATAAGTATGAATGAGGAAAAACTGTTTTTT.

This sequence joins TRBV27 and TRBJ1-1; D possibly corresponds to TRBD1 (5 bases). The V gene's germline CDR1 is MNHEY and CDR2 SMNVEV (reference sequence). CDR3 size: 14 residues. V shed 4 bases and J shed 3 bases, with 12 bases lying between them. CDR3 nucleotides: TGTGCCAGCAGTTATTATGGGGGGTACACTGAAGCTTTCTTT. As protein: CASSYYGGYTEAFF.

This clone occurred once. The chain combines TRBV10-3 with TRBJ1-6; 7 nucleotides agree with TRBD1. CDR3 length: 14 amino acids. V lost 6 bases and J lost 9; bases outside the gene matches: 8. The germline V gene encodes CDR1 ENHRY and CDR2 SYGVKD. The CDR3 DNA follows: TGTGCCATCAGGAGGGACAGCGGTGGTTCACCCCTCCACTTT. This translates into CAIRRDSGGSPLHF.

The chain employs TRBV19 and TRBJ1-5; 11 bases agree with TRBD1. The germline gives CDR1 LNHDA, CDR2 SQIVND (reference sequence). Trimming cost V 3 bases and J 1 base; bases outside gene matches: 11. The CDR3 is 19 residues long. The CDR3 nucleotides are TGTGCCAGTAGTATCAGGACAGGGGGCGGACGGGGGAGCAATCAGCCCCAGCATTTT. Residues: CASSIRTGGGRGSNQPQHF.

This chain connects TRBV4-1 to TRBJ2-7; 11 positions match TRBD1. The J segment lost 6 bases and the V segment lost 0 bases, leaving 7 bases of the junction unmatched. CDR1 is MGHRA and CDR2 is YSYEKL in the germline V gene. This CDR3 has 16 residues. The CDR3 protein is CASSQDPGTGGREQYF. For the CDR3, the DNA is TGCGCCAGCAGCCAAGACCCCGGGACAGGGGGACGCGAGCAGTACTTC.

The rearrangement links TRBV5-4 to TRBJ1-6, with TRBD1 identical over 7 bases. Germline CDR1 SGHNT, CDR2 YYREEE (reference sequence). The CDR3 has 15 amino acids. Trimming removed 4 bases from V and 10 bases from J; junction bases left unmatched: 11. The CDR3 sequence: CASSDGTAVGSPLHF. The DNA for the CDR3 is TGTGCCAGCAGCGACGGGACAGCGGTGGGGTCACCCCTCCACTTT.

The chain joins TRBV4-1 to TRBJ2-1, with D hard to call. Germline assignment: CDR1 MGHRA and CDR2 YSYEKL. Trimming removed 1 base at V and 0 bases at J, with 16 bases between. The CDR3 has 18 residues. The CDR3 region has the DNA TGCGCCAGCAGCCAAGGTCACTGGTCGGGTCCCTCCTACAATGAGCAGTTCTTC. Encoded protein: CASSQGHWSGPSYNEQFF.

In regard to this clone: One base away lies a much larger clone, so this may be a sequencing read error. The chain carries TRBV5-6 and TRBJ1-6, with 8 positions matching TRBD1. The V gene end was trimmed by 3 bases and the J gene end by 7 bases; junction bases not matched to a gene: 3. The CDR3 sequence is 14 residues long. Per germline, CDR1 SGHDT and CDR2 YYEEEE. The CDR3 region has the DNA TGTGCCAGCAGCTCGACAGGGGAAAATTCACCCCTCCACTTT. This encodes CASSSTGENSPLHF.

The rearrangement uses TRBV10-2 and TRBJ2-7; a possible D gene is TRBD1 (6 bases). Trimming stripped 3 bases from V and 1 base from J, with 10 bases between. The CDR3 contains 14 residues. CDR1 is WSHSY and CDR2 is SAAADI in the germline V gene. DNA of the CDR3: TGCGCCAGCAGTGACAGGGGAACTTCCTACGAGCAGTACGTC. This translates into CASSDRGTSYEQYV.

The chain joins TRBV6-5 to TRBJ1-2, with 8 nucleotides matching TRBD1. This CDR3 spans 15 amino acids. Germline loops: CDR1 MNHEY, CDR2 SVGAGI. The junction had 12 bases not matched to a gene; V was cut back by 5 bases and J by 7 bases. The CDR3 protein is CASSPTTGGRGGYTF. CDR3 DNA: TGTGCCAGCAGTCCTACTACAGGGGGTCGGGGTGGCTACACCTTC.

The rearrangement joins TRBV5-4 to TRBJ1-2; the D gene is possibly TRBD1 (6 bases). V lost 5 bases, J lost 4 bases, and 15 bases lay in between. The germline V gene encodes CDR1 SGHNT and CDR2 YYREEE (reference sequence). The CDR3 runs 14 residues. The CDR3 DNA follows: TGTGCCAGCAGGCGAACAGGGACTAGCTATGGCTACACCTTC. Encoded protein: CASRRTGTSYGYTF.

The chain has TRBV6-4 and TRBJ1-1; unclear D gene. V dropped 4 bases and J dropped 1 base, with 13 bases sitting between them. Germline V lookup: CDR1 MRHNA, CDR2 SNTAGT. The CDR3 extends over 15 amino acids. Here the CDR3 reads CASSGTRAGNTEAFF. In DNA form, the CDR3 reads TGTGCCAGCAGTGGGACCCGGGCGGGGAACACTGAAGCTTTCTTT.

V usage is TRBV7-8 and J usage is TRBJ2-7; no firm D call. With 2 bases removed from V and 10 bases from J, the gap between germline ends came to 15 bases. Germline V gives CDR1 SGHVS, CDR2 FQNEAQ. The CDR3 contains 13 residues. CDR3 sequence reads: CASSLKPDSNQYV. CDR3 coding DNA: TGTGCCAGCAGCTTAAAGCCCGACTCGAATCAGTACGTC.

The CDR3 bases are TGTGCCAGCAGCACTAGCGGGGGGGCTATGTCCTACGAGCAGTACGTC. Its translation: CASSTSGGAMSYEQYV. The chain links TRBV5-4 to TRBJ2-7; 13 bases agree with TRBD2. V was clipped by 4 bases and J by 1 base; unmatched bases: 5. Germline V gene lookup returns CDR1 SGHNT and CDR2 YYREEE (reference sequence). The CDR3 totals 16 residues.

This clone was counted a few times. This chain joins TRBV29-1 and TRBJ1-2, with a possible D match to TRBD1 (6 bases). Trimming took off 4 bases at V and 8 bases at J, with 23 bases between the two ends. The CDR3 loop spans 15 amino acids. Germline assignment: CDR1 SQVTM and CDR2 ANQGSEA. For the CDR3, the DNA is TGCAGCGTTGGTCCCGCCCGACAGGCGGTGGGAGGCTACACCTTC. As protein: CSVGPARQAVGGYTF.

V and J are TRBV7-9 and TRBJ1-2; TRBD1 matches 10 bases. Germline loops: CDR1 SEHNR, CDR2 FQNEAQ (reference sequence). With 6 bases clipped from V and 3 bases from J, the junction kept 7 bases outside the gene matches. This CDR3 is 15 amino acids long. The CDR3 spells CASRQGQGGDYGYTF. The CDR3 region has the DNA TGTGCCAGCAGACAAGGACAGGGGGGTGACTATGGCTACACCTTC.

The rearrangement joins TRBV6-5 to TRBJ2-2; possibly TRBD1 for D (6 bases). V was pared by 5 bases and J by 3 bases, with 10 bases between. The CDR3 loop spans 14 amino acids. Germline CDR1 reads MNHEY; CDR2 reads SVGAGI. CDR3 in DNA: TGTGCCAGCAGTACCCACAGGGACACCGGGGAGCTGTTTTTT. It codes for CASSTHRDTGELFF.

The chain couples TRBV5-1 to TRBJ1-2, with D possibly matching TRBD1 (5 bases). The germline V and J ends were trimmed by 0 bases and 3 bases, with 15 bases remaining between them. Per the germline V gene, CDR1 is SGHRS and CDR2 is YFSETQ. CDR3 length: 16 amino acids. DNA for the CDR3: TGCGCCAGCAGCTTGGAGGGTGGGGCTTTCGACTATGGCTACACCTTC. Translating gives CASSLEGGAFDYGYTF.

This sequence joins TRBV1 and TRBJ2-3; TRBD2 is the table's D call, not checked against the DNA. TRBV1 is recorded as a pseudogene. The CDR3 sequence is 17 residues long. The CDR3 region is CTSSQDLGPSPLDTQYF. CDR3 in DNA: TGCACCAGCAGCCAAGATCTAGGTCCCAGTCCTTTAGATACGCAGTATTTT.

The chain links TRBV5-4 to TRBJ2-7; TRBD1 aligns across 8 bases. In germline, CDR1 is SGHNT, CDR2 YYREEE (reference sequence). This CDR3 is 15 amino acids long. Trimming removed 1 base from V and 7 bases from J; junction bases left unmatched: 10. The CDR3 is CASSLRGQGAREQYF. Here the CDR3 DNA reads TGTGCCAGCAGCTTGAGAGGGCAGGGGGCGCGAGAGCAGTACTTC.

CDR3 nucleotide sequence: TGCGCCAGCACCGGGGAGACCGGGACTTACCCCACAGATACGCAGTATTTT. Translating it yields CASTGETGTYPTDTQYF. The V call is TRBV10-2, the J call TRBJ2-3; tentatively, D is TRBD2 (6 bases). The V gene's germline CDR1 is WSHSY and CDR2 SAAADI. With 7 bases removed from V and 2 bases from J, the gap between germline ends came to 22 bases. The length of the CDR3 is 17 residues.